This T cell receptor beta chain was found in a study of T cell responses to AZD1222 COVID-19 vaccine. TCRdb keeps only in-frame clones here, not all; method: immunoSEQ multiplex PCR. The sample contains 200,000 or so clones, around 93% of which appear only once. The study's findings and limits: Vaccine-associated CD4 TCRs ranged over spike, dominating at 160-218 and 743-854.

Comment on this clone: No antigen is known for it.

Germline V CDR1 and CDR2: SNHLY, FYNNEI. V was pared by 6 bases and J by 0 bases, with 12 bases between. The CDR3 is 15 amino acids. The TCR sequence derives from an adult in good health. Sequencing was performed on peripheral blood, taken on day 0 of AZD1222 vaccination. V gene TRBV2 combines with J gene TRBJ1-3; TRBD1 is a possible D gene (5 bases). The CDR3 nucleotides read TGTGCCAGCAGATTGGGGGTCCTCTCTGGAAACACCATATATTTT. Protein: CASRLGVLSGNTIYF.